This T cell receptor (beta chain) was sequenced during a study of Ad26.COV2.S vaccination and SARS-CoV-2 variants. The CDR3 loop spans 16 amino acids. The germline V gene has CDR1 LGHDT and CDR2 YNNKEL (reference sequence). After removal of 0 bases from V and 5 bases from J, the junction contained 8 bases not matched to a gene. Assay: immunoSEQ multiplex PCR; the TCRdb copy retains only in-frame clones and omits some. Counted here are 150,000 to 200,000 clones, around 90% occurring once; the ten biggest clones make up over 4.5%. Points on this clone: Antigen: not known.

Study-wide results and limits: Vaccinees reportedly had broad spike-specific CD8+ and CD4+ T cell responses. Possibly, TCR breadth and depth analyses underestimated total T cell responses. Similar non-spike TCR breadth was observed in recipients of vaccine and of placebo.

V is TRBV3-1 (or the pseudogene TRBV3-2) and J is TRBJ2-5, with 8 bases lining up with TRBD2. The sequence was obtained from a human donor who had recovered from COVID-19. Sequencing was performed on peripheral blood, taken after recovery from COVID-19. Written as DNA, the CDR3 is TGTGCCAGCAGCCAAGATACGGGAGGGCCCTTGGAGACCCAGTACTTC. Its protein product is CASSQDTGGPLETQYF.